This T cell receptor beta chain was retrieved from a study of T cells after yellow fever vaccination. Findings and caveats of the study: Boosting was followed by the reappearance of most primary-vaccination clones (about 96% CD4, about 88% CD8). The study found a weaker secondary response that peaked faster, day 5 versus 15.

The CDR3 has 13 residues. Germline V gene sequence: CDR1 MDHEN, CDR2 SYDVKM. With 5 bases removed from V and 6 bases from J, the gap between germline ends came to 13 bases. Remarks on this clonotype: Its target is not known.

TCRdb called the 5' RACE reads again in MiXCR, with one record for every CDR3 protein. Seen here are 350,000 to 450,000 distinct CDR3 sequences, 6.2% observed once, and the top ten hold around 16%. Sequencing used PBMCs, obtained 5 days after the yellow fever booster vaccination. The chain joins TRBV28 to TRBJ1-2; D gene ambiguous. This receptor was obtained from a man aged 25 to 45 who received the YFV17D yellow fever vaccine. CDR3 nucleotides: TGTGCCAGCAGTGGGAGACAATTCCATGGCTACACCTTC. Encoded protein: CASSGRQFHGYTF.